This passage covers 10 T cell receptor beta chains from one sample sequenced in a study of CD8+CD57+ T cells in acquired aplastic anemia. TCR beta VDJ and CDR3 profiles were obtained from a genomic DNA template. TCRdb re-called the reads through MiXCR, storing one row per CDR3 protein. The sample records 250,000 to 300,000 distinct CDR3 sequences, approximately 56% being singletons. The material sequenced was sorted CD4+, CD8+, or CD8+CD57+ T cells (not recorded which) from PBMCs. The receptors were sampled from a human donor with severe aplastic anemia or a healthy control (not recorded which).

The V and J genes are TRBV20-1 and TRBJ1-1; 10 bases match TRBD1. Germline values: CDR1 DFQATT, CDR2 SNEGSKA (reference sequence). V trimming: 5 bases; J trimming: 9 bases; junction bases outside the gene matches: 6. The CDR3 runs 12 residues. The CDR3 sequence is CSAVRQGAQAFF. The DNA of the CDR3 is TGCAGTGCTGTACGACAGGGGGCGCAAGCTTTCTTT.

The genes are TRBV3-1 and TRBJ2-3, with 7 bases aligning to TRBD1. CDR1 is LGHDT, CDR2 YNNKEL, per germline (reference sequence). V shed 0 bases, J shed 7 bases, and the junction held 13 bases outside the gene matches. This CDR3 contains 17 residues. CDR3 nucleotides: TGTGCCAGCAGCCAAGATCTAAGACAGGGAATAAGGAATACGCAGTATTTT. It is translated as CASSQDLRQGIRNTQYF.

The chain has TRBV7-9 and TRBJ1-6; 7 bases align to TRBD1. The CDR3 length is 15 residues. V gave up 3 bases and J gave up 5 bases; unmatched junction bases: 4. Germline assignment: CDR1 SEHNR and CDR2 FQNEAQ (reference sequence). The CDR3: CASSFPGGDNSPLHF. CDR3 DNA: TGTGCCAGCAGCTTCCCAGGGGGGGATAATTCACCCCTCCACTTT.

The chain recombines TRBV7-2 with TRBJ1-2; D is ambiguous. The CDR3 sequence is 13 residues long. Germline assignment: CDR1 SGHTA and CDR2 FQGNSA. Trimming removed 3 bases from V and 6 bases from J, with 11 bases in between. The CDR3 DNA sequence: TGTGCCAGCAGCTTTGCCAGGTCGGATGGCTACACCTTC. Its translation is CASSFARSDGYTF.

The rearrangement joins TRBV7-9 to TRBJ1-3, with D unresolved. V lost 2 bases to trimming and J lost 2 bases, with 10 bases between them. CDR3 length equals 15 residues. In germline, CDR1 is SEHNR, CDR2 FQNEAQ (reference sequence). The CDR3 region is CASSLFAVPGNTIYF. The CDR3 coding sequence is TGTGCCAGCAGCTTATTCGCGGTACCTGGAAACACCATATATTTT.

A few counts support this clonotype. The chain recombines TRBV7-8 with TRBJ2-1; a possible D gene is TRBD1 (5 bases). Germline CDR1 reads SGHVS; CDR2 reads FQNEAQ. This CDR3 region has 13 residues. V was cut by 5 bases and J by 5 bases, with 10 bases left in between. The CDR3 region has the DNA TGTGCCAGCAGCCGAGACAGAAACAATGAGCAGTTCTTC. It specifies CASSRDRNNEQFF.

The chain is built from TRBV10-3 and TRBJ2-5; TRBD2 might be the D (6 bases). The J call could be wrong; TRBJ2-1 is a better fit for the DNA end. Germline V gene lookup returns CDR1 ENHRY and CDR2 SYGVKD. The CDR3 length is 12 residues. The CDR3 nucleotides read TGTGCCATCATGGCCCGGGGGAATGAGCAGTTCTTC. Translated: CAIMARGNEQFF.

The CDR3 nucleotides are TGCAGCGTTCCCAAGACAGCCTCCAGCCTATGCAACTTTAGCTCCTACGAGCAGTACTTC. The encoded protein is CSVPKTASSLCNFSSYEQYF. V gene TRBV29-1 combines with J gene TRBJ2-7, with a weak D call TRBD1 (5 bases). Trimming shortened V by 5 bases and J by 0 bases, and 32 bases separated the two germline ends. Germline V lookup: CDR1 SQVTM, CDR2 ANQGSEA. The CDR3 is 20 residues long.

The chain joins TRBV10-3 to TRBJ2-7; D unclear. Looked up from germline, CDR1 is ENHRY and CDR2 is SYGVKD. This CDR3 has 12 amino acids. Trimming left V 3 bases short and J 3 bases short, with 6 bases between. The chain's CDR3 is CAISETGYEQYF. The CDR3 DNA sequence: TGTGCCATCAGTGAAACGGGCTACGAGCAGTACTTC.

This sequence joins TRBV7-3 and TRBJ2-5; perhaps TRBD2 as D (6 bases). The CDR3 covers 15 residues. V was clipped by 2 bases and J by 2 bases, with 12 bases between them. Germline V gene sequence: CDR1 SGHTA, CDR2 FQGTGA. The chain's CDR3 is CASSLGAGLQETQYF. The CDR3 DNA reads TGTGCCAGCAGCTTAGGCGCGGGGCTACAAGAGACCCAGTACTTC. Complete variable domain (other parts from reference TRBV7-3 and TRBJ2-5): GAGVSQTPSNKVTEKGKYVELRCDPISGHTALYWYRQSLGQGPEFLIYFQGTGAADDSGLPNDRFFAVRPEGSVSTLKIQRTERGDSAVYLCASSLGAGLQETQYFGPGTRLLVL.